Sequencing of this T cell receptor beta chain was carried out in a study of beta chain features in type 1 diabetes. Study-level findings and limits: A closer apparent resemblance between naive, central memory and Treg TCRB repertoires was seen in patients than in healthy donors. Fewer insertions but more deletions were seen at VDJ junctions in type 1 diabetes patients. The study notes PCR might favor shorter templates equally in patients and controls. Researchers report that Type 1 diabetes patients had moderately but significantly shorter TCRB CDR3s across all four CD4+ subsets.

Per germline, CDR1 GTSNPN and CDR2 SVGIG (reference sequence). Between the trimmed V and J ends, which lost 2 bases and 5 bases, there was a span of 4 bases. The CDR3 runs 12 residues. Sequenced material consisted of expressed TCRB transcripts (all of the isolated RNA was reverse transcribed). TCRdb keeps only in-frame clones here, not all; method: immunoSEQ multiplex PCR. The sample records 600,000 to 700,000 clones, about an eighth being singletons. Sorted CD4+ subsets: naive, central memory, regulatory, stem cell-like memory (CD45RO/CCR7/CD25/CD127/CD95/CD27 panel). This clone was recorded a few times. Antigen: not known. The sample carries other DNA sequences with the same CDR3.

The receptor was isolated from a man between 18 and 29 years old with type 1 diabetes. V and J are TRBV30 and TRBJ1-6; D uncertain. Specimen: naive CD4+ T cells from blood. The CDR3 DNA sequence: TGTGCCTGGAGTAGGGATAATTCACCCCTCCACTTT. Translation gives CAWSRDNSPLHF. Full variable domain (rest looked up from reference TRBV30 and TRBJ1-6): SQTIHQWPATLVQPVGSPLSLECTVEGTSNPNLYWYRQAAGRGLQLLFYSVGIGQISSEVPQNLSASRPQDRQFILSSKKLLLSDSGFYLCAWSRDNSPLHFGNGTRLTVT.